This T cell receptor (beta chain) was profiled in a study of cytomegalovirus exposure and HLA in healthy donors. Study-level information: The roughly 110 validation repertoires were reported in a later analysis to have been generated on the same platform as the 666 first-cohort repertoires.

Germline CDR1 reads SNHLY; CDR2 reads FYNNEI. V was clipped by 1 base and J by 2 bases, with 6 bases between them. The CDR3 sequence is 13 residues long. Study observations and caveats: The study put around 180 TCR beta chains on its list as cytomegalovirus-associated. Three chains tied to CMV proved CMV antigen-specific in vitro. The tendency of first-cohort TCR clusters to co-occur in the 130 or so validation repertoires was identified by a subsequent analysis.

Here immunoSEQ multiplex PCR was the method, and the copy in TCRdb shows in-frame clones only, minus some. The sample gives about 160,000 clones, over 85% of which show up once; around 10% is in the top ten. To note about this clone: The antigen is unknown.

This TCR was sampled from a woman between 18 and 30 years old in good health and CMV-seropositive. The chain recombines TRBV2 with TRBJ2-7; the D is unclear. The sample comprised PBMCs. Here the CDR3 DNA reads TGTGCCAGCAGTGAAGGGGCCACCTACGAGCAGTACTTC. It codes for CASSEGATYEQYF. The full variable domain, completed using reference TRBV2 and TRBJ2-7, is EPEVTQTPSHQVTQMGQEVILRCVPISNHLYFYWYRQILGQKVEFLVSFYNNEISEKSEIFDDQFSVERPDGSNFTLKIRSTKLEDSAMYFCASSEGATYEQYFGPGTRLTVT.